This passage covers 10 T cell receptor beta chains from one sample sequenced in a study of control samples from healthy donors and cancer patients. The repertoire was sequenced with immunoSEQ multiplex PCR; TCRdb's copy has only in-frame clones and lacks some. This sample yields about 170,000 clones, of which 91% are seen a single time; about 1.6% belongs to the top ten. Input material: blood. The receptors derive from a woman aged 25 to 39 in good health.

The chain links TRBV19 to TRBJ1-3, with D hard to call. The germline V and J ends were trimmed by 6 bases and 4 bases, with 16 bases remaining between them. The CDR3 is 15 residues long. CDR1 LNHDA and CDR2 SQIVND come from the germline V gene (reference sequence). The CDR3 DNA sequence: TGTGCCAGTAGCCCCCTTCAGCAAGCAGGAAACACCATATATTTT. It translates to CASSPLQQAGNTIYF.

With respect to this clone: Other DNA sequences in this specimen translate into the identical CDR3. The gene calls are TRBV30 and TRBJ1-5; maybe TRBD1 (6 bases). This CDR3 has 15 residues. Germline V CDR1 and CDR2: GTSNPN, SVGIG (reference sequence). Trimming removed 0 bases at V and 2 bases at J, with 11 bases between. This chain's CDR3 is CAWSVGGTGNQPQHF. Here the CDR3 DNA reads TGTGCCTGGAGTGTAGGGGGGACGGGCAATCAGCCCCAGCATTTT.

J is TRBJ2-1 and V is TRBV15; TRBD2 matches at 16 bases. J gave up 7 bases and V 1 base, and 4 bases lay outside the gene matches. The germline V gene has CDR1 LNHNV and CDR2 YYDKDF (reference sequence). The CDR3 extends over 17 amino acids. CDR3 DNA sequence: TGTGCCACCAGCAGAGCGCCGGGACTAGCGGGAGGGAATGAGCAGTTCTTC. This codes for CATSRAPGLAGGNEQFF.

This clone showed up many times. The chain couples TRBV21-1 to TRBJ2-7; TRBD1, as called in the table, went unchecked against the DNA. TRBV21-1 is a pseudogene. This CDR3 contains 12 residues. The CDR3 sequence: CASPQGSYEQYF. The CDR3 DNA reads TGTGCCAGCCCACAGGGGAGCTACGAGCAGTACTTC.

The chain couples TRBV3-1 (or the pseudogene TRBV3-2) to TRBJ2-7; 10 positions agree with TRBD2. Unmatched junction bases numbered 7, after V lost 5 bases and J lost 0 bases. The CDR3 covers 16 residues. Germline V CDR1 and CDR2: LGHDT, YNNKEL (reference sequence). CDR3: CASSSRLAGASYEQYF. CDR3 sequence (DNA): TGTGCCAGCAGCTCCAGACTAGCGGGCGCCTCCTACGAGCAGTACTTC.

This chain links TRBV5-4 with TRBJ2-5, with a possible D match to TRBD2 (5 bases). Germline loops: CDR1 SGHNT, CDR2 YYREEE (reference sequence). Trimming removed 0 bases from V and 4 bases from J, with 10 bases in between. The CDR3 covers 14 residues. CDR3 region: CASSLGSAGETQYF. CDR3 coding DNA: TGTGCCAGCAGCTTGGGTTCGGCGGGAGAGACCCAGTACTTC.

This chain uses TRBV6-2 or TRBV6-3 with TRBJ2-2, with 7 bases that match TRBD2. This CDR3 contains 16 residues. Germline lookup yields CDR1 MNHEY and CDR2 SVGEGT. The V and J ends lost 2 bases and 1 base, in that order; junction bases with no gene match: 4. The chain's CDR3 is CASSYGGGLNTGELFF. The CDR3 DNA reads TGTGCCAGCAGTTACGGGGGGGGACTGAACACCGGGGAGCTGTTTTTT.

This sequence joins TRBV6-1 and TRBJ1-3; D is undetermined. Trimming pared 2 bases from V and 4 bases from J, leaving 3 bases between. CDR1 is MNHNS, CDR2 SASEGT, per germline. This CDR3 is 12 amino acids long. This CDR3 reads CASSEWGNTIYF. For the CDR3, the DNA is TGTGCCAGCAGTGAATGGGGAAACACCATATATTTT.

This chain links TRBV28 with TRBJ1-4; TRBD1 agrees at 7 bases. Germline V gives CDR1 MDHEN, CDR2 SYDVKM. CDR3 length equals 15 residues. Losses at the gene ends were 4 bases for V and 5 bases for J; bases not matched to a gene: 7. The CDR3 loop reads CASSSATGRNEKLFF. CDR3 DNA sequence: TGTGCCAGCAGTTCGGCGACAGGGAGGAATGAAAAACTGTTTTTT.

This clone occurred a few times. The V call is TRBV4-2, the J call TRBJ2-5; TRBD1 agrees at 8 bases. Germline trimming cut 1 base from V and 2 bases from J; bases unmatched to any gene: 3. Germline assignment: CDR1 LGHNA and CDR2 YNFKEQ. The CDR3 sequence is 15 residues long. The CDR3 is CASSQGQGTQETQYF. In nucleotides, the CDR3 is TGTGCCAGCAGCCAAGGACAGGGGACGCAAGAGACCCAGTACTTC.